The 29 T cell receptor beta chains presented below share a single source sample, sequenced in a study of PD-L1 blockade in urothelial cancer. Profiling relied on immunoSEQ multiplex PCR, and the TCRdb table lists in-frame clones only, not all of them. The table has more than 95,000 clones, around 88% seen once. Time point meaning: peripheral blood 6 weeks after treatment start. The sample was PBMCs, taken around atezolizumab (anti-PD-L1) treatment. The receptors stem from a man between 60 and 75 years old with urothelial cancer.

The V gene is TRBV5-4, the J gene TRBJ1-2; a possible D gene is TRBD1 (5 bases). The CDR3 is 16 amino acids. In germline, CDR1 is SGHNT, CDR2 YYREEE (reference sequence). V was trimmed by 3 bases and J by 1 base, leaving 16 bases between them. The CDR3 is CASSYPGDSLNYGYTF. CDR3 in DNA: TGTGCCAGCAGCTATCCCGGAGACAGCCTTAACTATGGCTACACCTTC.

This rearrangement joins TRBV13 to TRBJ2-7; D not resolved. CDR1 and CDR2 (germline): PRHDT, FYEKMQ (reference sequence). This CDR3 contains 14 residues. V lost 1 base and J lost 1, with 8 bases in between. For the CDR3, the DNA is TGTGCCAGCAGCTTAGTTCGCACTTCCTACGAGCAGTACTTC. This gives the protein CASSLVRTSYEQYF.

The chain carries TRBV5-6 and TRBJ2-3; D is unresolved. V was trimmed by 1 base and J by 1 base, leaving 4 bases between them. Germline V gene data show CDR1 as SGHDT and CDR2 as YYEEEE. The CDR3 loop spans 13 amino acids. CDR3 sequence: CASSLSRTDTQYF. The CDR3, as DNA: TGTGCCAGCAGCTTGAGCCGCACAGATACGCAGTATTTT.

The J gene is TRBJ1-5, the V gene TRBV27; tentative D call: TRBD1 (6 bases). The V end was cut by 8 bases, the J end by 3 bases, with 17 bases between. Per the germline V gene, CDR1 is MNHEY and CDR2 is SMNVEV (reference sequence). The CDR3 sequence is 15 residues long. The CDR3 region has the DNA TGTGCCAGCGGTTCCCCAGGGGTTCCCAATCAGCCCCAGCATTTT. This sequence encodes CASGSPGVPNQPQHF.

This clone was seen a single time. The V and J genes are TRBV11-2 and TRBJ1-1; 7 positions match TRBD1. Germline loops: CDR1 SGHAT, CDR2 FQNNGV. This CDR3 region has 14 residues. V lost 0 bases and J lost 9; bases outside the gene matches: 7. The CDR3 coding sequence is TGTGCCAGCAGCTTAGATCGAGCCAGGGGGAAAGCTTTCTTT. This codes for CASSLDRARGKAFF.

The chain carries TRBV5-1 and TRBJ2-5, with TRBD1 matching 8 bases. With 4 bases clipped from V and 4 bases from J, the junction kept 6 bases outside the gene matches. Germline assignment: CDR1 SGHRS and CDR2 YFSETQ. This CDR3 has 14 amino acids. The CDR3 DNA sequence: TGCGCCAGCAGCGCGGACAGGGCGGGAGAGACCCAGTACTTC. It yields the protein CASSADRAGETQYF.

The sample holds one count of this clone. The chain carries TRBV19 and TRBJ2-6, with 9 bases that match TRBD1. The ends lost 8 bases at V and 0 bases at J; junction bases unmatched: 17. The CDR3 is made up of 20 amino acids. CDR1 and CDR2 (germline): LNHDA, SQIVND (reference sequence). CDR3 region: CASYSAQAGQGFSGANVLTF. CDR3 coding DNA: TGTGCCAGTTACAGTGCCCAAGCGGGACAGGGCTTCTCTGGGGCCAACGTCCTGACTTTC.

The chain recombines TRBV5-4 with TRBJ1-2; no clear D. There are 14 residues in the CDR3. Trimming took off 0 bases at V and 4 bases at J, with 10 bases between the two ends. The germline gives CDR1 SGHNT, CDR2 YYREEE (reference sequence). This CDR3 reads CASSLGGPTYGYTF. The DNA of the CDR3 is TGTGCCAGCAGCTTGGGCGGGCCCACCTATGGCTACACCTTC.

The CDR3 coding sequence is TGTGCCAGCAGCTTGGAGTCGGTTAAAGAGACCCAGTACTTC. It is translated as CASSLESVKETQYF. The chain combines TRBV5-4 with TRBJ2-5; D gene ambiguous. Looked up from germline, CDR1 is SGHNT and CDR2 is YYREEE (reference sequence). The CDR3 is made up of 14 amino acids. V lost 0 bases and J 3 bases, leaving 9 bases between the germline ends.

The chain employs TRBV7-9 and TRBJ1-5; 9 nucleotides line up with TRBD1. Germline V gene data show CDR1 as SEHNR and CDR2 as FQNEAQ (reference sequence). V lost 5 bases to trimming and J lost 4 bases; unmatched junction nucleotides: 6. The CDR3 extends over 15 amino acids. CDR3 protein: CASSIDRGENQPQHF. For the CDR3, the DNA is TGTGCCAGCAGCATAGACAGGGGGGAAAATCAGCCCCAGCATTTT.

V gene TRBV9 combines with J gene TRBJ2-2; 7 bases are a match to TRBD2. The V segment lost 4 bases and the J segment 1 base; nucleotides outside the gene matches: 7. The germline gives CDR1 SGDLS, CDR2 YYNGEE. CDR3 length: 16 residues. The CDR3: CASSPGGLGNTGELFF. In DNA form, the CDR3 reads TGTGCCAGCAGCCCCGGGGGGTTAGGGAACACCGGGGAGCTGTTTTTT.

The chain links TRBV28 to TRBJ2-7, with 11 bases that match TRBD1. Trimming cost V 5 bases and J 3 bases; bases outside gene matches: 9. The length of the CDR3 is 16 residues. Looked up from germline, CDR1 is MDHEN and CDR2 is SYDVKM. DNA for the CDR3: TGTGCCAGCAGTCCTGGGGGACAGGGGGGTAGCTACGAGCAGTACTTC. Amino acids: CASSPGGQGGSYEQYF.

The chain is built from TRBV7-3 and TRBJ2-3, with D perhaps TRBD2 (7 bases). CDR1 and CDR2 from the germline V gene are SGHTA and FQGTGA. The CDR3 extends over 14 amino acids. V lost 2 bases and J lost 14, with 20 bases in between. The CDR3, as DNA: TGTGCCAGCAGCTTATCGGGGGGCGAATTGTCGTTGTATTTT. Its translation: CASSLSGGELSLYF.

J is TRBJ2-7 and V is TRBV14; perhaps TRBD1 as D (5 bases). From germline, CDR1 is SGHDN and CDR2 FVKESK. The CDR3 totals 13 residues. Trimming cost V 0 bases and J 5 bases, with 8 bases left between them. The CDR3 here is CASSQDGAHEQYF. As DNA, the CDR3 is TGTGCCAGCAGCCAAGATGGGGCTCACGAGCAGTACTTC.

J is TRBJ2-4 and V is TRBV11-2; no firm D call. Germline V gives CDR1 SGHAT, CDR2 FQNNGV. This CDR3 has 16 amino acids. The V end lost 4 bases, the J end lost 1 base, and 14 bases lay between the germline ends. CDR3 loop: CASSSASVGAKNIQYF. CDR3 DNA sequence: TGTGCCAGCAGCTCGGCCTCTGTCGGGGCCAAAAACATTCAGTACTTC.

This chain joins TRBV29-1 and TRBJ2-7; 11 bases agree with TRBD1. This CDR3 region has 16 residues. V was pared by 1 base and J by 4 bases, with 9 bases of the junction left unmatched. Germline V lookup: CDR1 SQVTM, CDR2 ANQGSEA. Here the CDR3 reads CSVEGLPGQGGYEQYF. The DNA of the CDR3 is TGCAGCGTTGAAGGACTTCCGGGACAGGGGGGTTACGAGCAGTACTTC.

J is TRBJ1-1 and V is TRBV5-1; D unclear. Looked up from germline, CDR1 is SGHRS and CDR2 is YFSETQ. CDR3 length: 15 residues. V was pared by 1 base and J by 2 bases, with 12 bases between. The CDR3 DNA follows: TGCGCCAGCAGCTTGCCGAGTGGCGGTAACACTGAAGCTTTCTTT. Its protein product is CASSLPSGGNTEAFF.

This chain joins TRBV19 and TRBJ2-7, with unresolved D. Trimming stripped 5 bases from V and 0 bases from J, with 11 bases between. Germline-derived CDR1 and CDR2 are LNHDA and SQIVND (reference sequence). The CDR3 is 14 amino acids. Here the CDR3 DNA reads TGTGCCAGTAGTCTCGTCGGCGGCTCCTACGAGCAGTACTTC. Its protein product is CASSLVGGSYEQYF. Filled out from reference TRBV19 and TRBJ2-7, the complete variable domain reads DGGITQSPKYLFRKEGQNVTLSCEQNLNHDAMYWYRQDPGQGLRLIYYSQIVNDFQKGDIAEGYSVSREKKESFPLTVTSAQKNPTAFYLCASSLVGGSYEQYFGPGTRLTVT.

The rearrangement uses TRBV27 and TRBJ2-5; tentatively, D is TRBD1 (6 bases). CDR1 and CDR2 from the germline V gene are MNHEY and SMNVEV (reference sequence). This CDR3 spans 13 amino acids. Trimming shortened V by 8 bases and J by 5 bases, and 15 bases separated the two germline ends. CDR3 loop: CASGLFRGETQYF. The CDR3 DNA sequence: TGTGCCAGCGGACTGTTTAGGGGGGAGACCCAGTACTTC.

The gene calls are TRBV9 and TRBJ1-2; 9 bases fit TRBD1. The ends lost 1 base at V and 14 bases at J; junction bases unmatched: 9. In germline, CDR1 is SGDLS, CDR2 YYNGEE. The CDR3 sequence is 13 residues long. In nucleotides, the CDR3 is TGTGCCAGCAGCGTATCGTGGACAGGGGCTGAGACCTTC. As protein: CASSVSWTGAETF.

The V call is TRBV18, the J call TRBJ1-1, with D possibly matching TRBD1 (5 bases). Trimming took 6 bases from V and 3 from J, leaving 11 bases between them. The CDR3 spans 13 residues. Germline-derived CDR1 and CDR2 are KGHSH and LQKENI. This CDR3 reads CASSSTEDTEAFF. CDR3 nucleotides: TGTGCCAGCTCGTCGACAGAGGACACTGAAGCTTTCTTT.

The V and J genes are TRBV6-1 and TRBJ1-4; D might be TRBD1 (6 bases). Trimming stripped 3 bases from V and 1 base from J, with 9 bases between. Germline V lookup: CDR1 MNHNS, CDR2 SASEGT. This CDR3 is 15 amino acids long. The CDR3 is CASSDRGGTNEKLFF. The CDR3 bases are TGTGCCAGCAGTGACAGGGGTGGAACTAATGAAAAACTGTTTTTT.

The rearrangement uses TRBV5-1 and TRBJ1-3; no reliable D call. CDR1 and CDR2 from the germline V gene are SGHRS and YFSETQ. Trimming pared 1 base from V and 1 base from J, leaving 6 bases between. The CDR3 is made up of 14 amino acids. In DNA, the CDR3 is TGCGCCAGCAGCTTGTCGGGGTCTGGAAACACCATATATTTT. Its translation is CASSLSGSGNTIYF.

In this sample, this clone turned up once. This rearrangement joins TRBV5-1 to TRBJ2-7, with 10 bases aligning to TRBD1. This CDR3 has 14 amino acids. The germline V gene encodes CDR1 SGHRS and CDR2 YFSETQ. Germline trimming cut 4 bases from V and 2 bases from J; bases unmatched to any gene: 3. The CDR3 spells CASSRTGGTYEQYF. CDR3 DNA sequence: TGCGCCAGCAGCCGGACAGGGGGGACCTACGAGCAGTACTTC.

This chain joins TRBV19 and TRBJ2-6; tentatively, D is TRBD1 (6 bases). The CDR3 has 15 amino acids. V lost 5 bases and J lost 2, with 10 bases in between. The germline V gene encodes CDR1 LNHDA and CDR2 SQIVND (reference sequence). CDR3 region: CASSRSGAGANVLTF. The CDR3 bases are TGTGCCAGTAGTCGCTCAGGGGCTGGGGCCAACGTCCTGACTTTC.

The J gene is TRBJ1-1, the V gene TRBV18; D is uncertain. Germline CDR1 reads KGHSH; CDR2 reads LQKENI. The CDR3 is 13 residues long. Trimming cost V 1 base and J 3 bases, with 6 bases left between them. The CDR3 DNA is TGTGCCAGCTCACCACTTGAGGACACTGAAGCTTTCTTT. Translating it yields CASSPLEDTEAFF.

This clone was recorded once. Other DNA sequences within the sample encode an identical CDR3. The chain is built from TRBV19 and TRBJ1-5; 8 bases align to TRBD1. CDR1 LNHDA and CDR2 SQIVND come from the germline V gene (reference sequence). The CDR3 loop spans 14 amino acids. V lost 5 bases to trimming and J lost 4 bases; unmatched junction nucleotides: 4. CDR3 in DNA: TGTGCCAGTAGTGGACAGGGAGGAAATCAGCCCCAGCATTTT. Translating it yields CASSGQGGNQPQHF.

The sample holds one count of this clone. This rearrangement joins TRBV14 to TRBJ1-1; a weak D match, TRBD1 (6 bases). The V gene's germline CDR1 is SGHDN and CDR2 FVKESK. This CDR3 has 13 residues. The V end was cut by 6 bases, the J end by 4 bases, with 12 bases between. CDR3 protein: CASRKQGSTEAFF. The CDR3 DNA sequence: TGTGCCAGCAGAAAACAGGGTAGCACTGAAGCTTTCTTT.

The chain employs TRBV2 and TRBJ2-5; TRBD1 might be the D (5 bases). CDR1 is SNHLY and CDR2 is FYNNEI in the germline V gene. The CDR3 covers 14 residues. Trimming took off 5 bases at V and 8 bases at J, with 18 bases between the two ends. The CDR3 region has the DNA TGTGCCAGCAGTCCCCAGGGATCCTCAGGAACCCAGTACTTC. It yields the protein CASSPQGSSGTQYF. The full variable domain, with the rest looked up from reference TRBV2 and TRBJ2-5, is EPEVTQTPSHQVTQMGQEVILRCVPISNHLYFYWYRQILGQKVEFLVSFYNNEISEKSEIFDDQFSVERPDGSNFTLKIRSTKLEDSAMYFCASSPQGSSGTQYFGPGTRLLVL.